Below are 4 T cell receptor beta chains sequenced from a single sample in a study of molecular identifiers for immune sequencing clone quantification. TCRdb used MiXCR to reprocess the PCR reads, holding one entry per CDR3 protein. The sample shows roughly 320,000 distinct CDR3 sequences, about a fifth of them seen only once. The material sequenced was naive CD8+ T cells from blood, with Jurkat cell RNA spiked in. Subset noted: FACS-sorted CD8+CD4-CCR7+CD45RA+ naive T cells. The receptors here all came from a human donor in good health. Some libraries in this study had Jurkat cell RNA spiked in.

This clonotype was counted at least ten times. The chain couples TRBV28 to TRBJ2-5; D may be TRBD2 (5 bases). CDR3 length equals 15 residues. The germline V gene has CDR1 MDHEN and CDR2 SYDVKM. Trimming removed 5 bases from V and 5 bases from J, with 18 bases in between. CDR3 sequence: CASSPFGDREETQYF. In nucleotides, the CDR3 is TGTGCCAGCAGTCCATTCGGGGATCGCGAGGAGACCCAGTACTTC.

Points on this clonotype: Possible read error: a much larger clone is one base away. This chain links TRBV12-3 or TRBV12-4 with TRBJ1-4; 7 nucleotides line up with TRBD1. The CDR3 sequence is 16 residues long. Trimming cost V 5 bases and J 2 bases; bases outside gene matches: 8. CDR3 DNA: TGTGCCAGCAGTCCGGGACAGAGGATGACTAATGAAAAACTGTTTTTT. This gives the protein CASSPGQRMTNEKLFF.

This clonotype was detected many times. The chain uses TRBV29-1 and TRBJ2-3, with a weak D call TRBD1 (5 bases). CDR1 and CDR2 from the germline V gene are SQVTM and ANQGSEA. Deletions cut 5 bases from V and 8 bases from J, with 14 bases between. This CDR3 region has 12 residues. The CDR3 sequence: CSVLTPRATQYF. The CDR3 DNA sequence: TGCAGCGTTCTGACTCCCAGGGCTACGCAGTATTTT.

A remark on this clonotype: Being one base from a much bigger clone, this may be a read error. The V call is TRBV29-1, the J call TRBJ2-1; 8 bases line up with TRBD1. The CDR3 sequence is 14 residues long. V lost 4 bases and J lost 9; bases outside the gene matches: 11. From germline, CDR1 is SQVTM and CDR2 ANQGSEA. This CDR3 reads CSVVRDRNRSEQFF. As DNA, the CDR3 is TGCAGCGTTGTCCGGGACAGGAACCGGAGTGAGCAGTTCTTC.